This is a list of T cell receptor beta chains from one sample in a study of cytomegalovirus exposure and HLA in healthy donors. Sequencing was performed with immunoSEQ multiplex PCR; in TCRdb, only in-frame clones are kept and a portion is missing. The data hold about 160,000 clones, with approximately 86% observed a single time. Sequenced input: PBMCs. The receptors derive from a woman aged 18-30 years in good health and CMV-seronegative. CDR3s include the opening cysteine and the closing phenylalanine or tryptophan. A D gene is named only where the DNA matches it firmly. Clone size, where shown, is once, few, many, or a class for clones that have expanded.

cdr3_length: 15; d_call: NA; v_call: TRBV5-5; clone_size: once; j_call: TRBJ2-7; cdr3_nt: TGTGCCAGCAGCTTAATAGTACAGGCGTCCTACGAGCAGTACTTC; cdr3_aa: CASSLIVQASYEQYF
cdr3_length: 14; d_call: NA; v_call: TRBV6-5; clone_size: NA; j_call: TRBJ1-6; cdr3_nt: TGTGCCAGCACCCCGGGGGGAGGAAAGTCACCCCTCCACTTT; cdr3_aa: CASTPGGGKSPLHF
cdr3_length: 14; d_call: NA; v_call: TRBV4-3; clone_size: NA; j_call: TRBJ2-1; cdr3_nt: TGCGCCAGCAGCCAAGAATCTAGCCCAATAGAGCAGTTCTTC; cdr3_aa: CASSQESSPIEQFF
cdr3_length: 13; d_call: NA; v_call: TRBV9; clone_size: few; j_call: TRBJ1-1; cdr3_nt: TGTGCCAGCAGCGTAGTCAAACAGGGAGAAGCTTTCTTT; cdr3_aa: CASSVVKQGEAFF
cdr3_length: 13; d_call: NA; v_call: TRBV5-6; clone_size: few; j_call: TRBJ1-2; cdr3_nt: TGTGCCAGCAGCCCCAGGGGTGTTGATGGCTACACCTTC; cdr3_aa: CASSPRGVDGYTF
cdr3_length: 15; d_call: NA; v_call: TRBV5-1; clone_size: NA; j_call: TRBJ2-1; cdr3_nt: TGCGCCAGCAGCTTCATTAGAAACTCCTACAATGAGCAGTTCTTC; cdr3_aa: CASSFIRNSYNEQFF
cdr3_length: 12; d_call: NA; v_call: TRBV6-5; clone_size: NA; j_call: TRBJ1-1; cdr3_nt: TGTGCCAGCAGCTCACAGGGCACTGAAGCTTTCTTT; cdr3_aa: CASSSQGTEAFF
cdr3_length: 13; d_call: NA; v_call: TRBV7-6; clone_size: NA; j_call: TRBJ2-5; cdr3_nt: TGTGCCAGCCGCTCATCAGGGGCAGAGACCCAGTACTTC; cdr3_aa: CASRSSGAETQYF
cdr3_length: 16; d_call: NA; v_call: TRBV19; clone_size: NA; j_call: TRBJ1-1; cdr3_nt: TGTGCCAGTAAGTCTGAGGCCTACTTGATGAACACTGAAGCTTTCTTT; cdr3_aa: CASKSEAYLMNTEAFF
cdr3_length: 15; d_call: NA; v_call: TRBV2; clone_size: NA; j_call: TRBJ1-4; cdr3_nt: TGTGCCAGCAGTGAAGCAGCCGGGACTAATGAAAAACTGTTTTTT; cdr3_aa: CASSEAAGTNEKLFF
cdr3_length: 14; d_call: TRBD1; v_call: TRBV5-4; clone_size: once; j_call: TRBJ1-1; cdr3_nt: TGTGCCAGCAGCTTGGAAGGGGGCAAGACTGAAGCTTTCTTT; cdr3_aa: CASSLEGGKTEAFF
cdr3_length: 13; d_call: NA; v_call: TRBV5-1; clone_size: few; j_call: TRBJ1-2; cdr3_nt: TGCGCCAGCAGCCTGAGCGACAACTATGGCTACACCTTC; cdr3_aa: CASSLSDNYGYTF